Presented here are 14 T cell receptor beta chains from one specimen sequenced in a study of T cell repertoires in cytomegalovirus infection. Each CDR3 protein is one row after TCRdb ran MiXCR on the reads. Among 150,000 to 200,000 distinct CDR3 sequences, 8% to 10% were seen once, and the ten largest hold about 5%. What was sequenced was PBMCs. The receptors stem from a human donor in good health (CMV status not recorded). Some clones in this sample may be carry-over from other donors' samples.

DNA for the CDR3: TGTGCCAGCTCACGCGGACAGAATGAAAAACTGTTTTTT. Translating it yields CASSRGQNEKLFF. This chain joins TRBV18 and TRBJ1-4; weak D call: TRBD1 (6 bases). This CDR3 region has 13 residues. Trimming took 4 bases from V and 5 from J, leaving 8 bases between them. Germline CDR1 is KGHSH and CDR2 is LQKENI. Supplemented by reference TRBV18 and TRBJ1-4, the full variable domain reads NAGVMQNPRHLVRRRGQEARLRCSPMKGHSHVYWYRQLPEEGLKFMVYLQKENIIDESGMPKERFSAEFPKEGPSILRIQQVVRGDSAAYFCASSRGQNEKLFFGSGTQLSVL.

The rearrangement uses TRBV29-1 and TRBJ1-2, with D maybe TRBD1 (5 bases). Germline values: CDR1 SQVTM, CDR2 ANQGSEA. Trimming stripped 8 bases from V and 8 bases from J, with 21 bases between. The CDR3 length is 13 residues. CDR3 sequence reads: CSSRDGGLGGYTF. CDR3 bases: TGCAGCTCCCGGGACGGCGGGCTTGGGGGCTACACCTTC. The full variable domain, its missing parts supplied by reference TRBV29-1 and TRBJ1-2, is SAVISQKPSRDICQRGTSLTIQCQVDSQVTMMFWYRQQPGQSLTLIATANQGSEATYESGFVIDKFPISRPNLTFSTLTVSNMSPEDSSIYLCSSRDGGLGGYTFGSGTRLTVV.

CDR3 DNA: TGTGCCAGCAGTCAAACCCGGACAGGGGAGACCCAGTACTTC. Its translation is CASSQTRTGETQYF. The chain carries TRBV27 and TRBJ2-5; 8 nucleotides line up with TRBD1. The CDR3 runs 14 residues. Losses at the gene ends were 5 bases for V and 5 bases for J; bases not matched to a gene: 7. Germline V gives CDR1 MNHEY, CDR2 SMNVEV (reference sequence).

This clonotype was recorded at least ten times. The genes are TRBV7-2 and TRBJ1-1, with D uncertain. Germline CDR1 is SGHTA and CDR2 is FQGNSA. The CDR3 has 13 residues. Trimming pared 2 bases from V and 2 bases from J, leaving 6 bases between. The CDR3 DNA is TGTGCCAGCAGCTTAAAAGCTAACACTGAAGCTTTCTTT. This encodes CASSLKANTEAFF.

This clonotype showed up many times. This chain joins TRBV18 and TRBJ1-5; the D gene is possibly TRBD1 (6 bases). The CDR3 is 14 amino acids. Trimming took 3 bases from V and 4 from J, leaving 10 bases between them. The germline V gene has CDR1 KGHSH and CDR2 LQKENI. The CDR3 here is CASSPGQMNQPQHF. CDR3 nucleotide sequence: TGTGCCAGCTCACCCGGACAGATGAATCAGCCCCAGCATTTT.

This clonotype was seen more than once but under ten times. The chain has TRBV12-3 or TRBV12-4 and TRBJ1-5; no firm D call. The CDR3 runs 13 residues. Trimming shortened V by 2 bases and J by 5 bases, and 7 bases separated the two germline ends. CDR3 in DNA: TGTGCCAGCAGTTTATCCCAAGATCAGCCCCAGCATTTT. It codes for CASSLSQDQPQHF.

This clonotype has a count of ten or more. V and J are TRBV6-1 and TRBJ1-2; D gene ambiguous. V lost 7 bases and J 2 bases, leaving 8 bases between the germline ends. This CDR3 comprises 12 residues. Germline CDR1 and CDR2: MNHNS and SASEGT. In nucleotides, the CDR3 is TGTGCCAGCACTCCGCTGAACTATGGCTACACCTTC. Its protein product is CASTPLNYGYTF.

This chain connects TRBV14 to TRBJ1-1, with D unresolved. V dropped 4 bases and J dropped 4 bases, with 13 bases sitting between them. The CDR3 has 14 amino acids. Looked up from germline, CDR1 is SGHDN and CDR2 is FVKESK. The CDR3 is CASSPNLGTTEAFF. The CDR3 nucleotides are TGTGCCAGCAGCCCTAATCTGGGCACCACTGAAGCTTTCTTT. Based on the CDR3 plus reference TRBV14 and TRBJ1-1, the full variable domain is EAGVTQFPSHSVIEKGQTVTLRCDPISGHDNLYWYRRVMGKEIKFLLHFVKESKQDESGMPNNRFLAERTGGTYSTLKVQPAELEDSGVYFCASSPNLGTTEAFFGQGTRLTVV.

There are many counts of this clonotype. This chain links TRBV7-2 with TRBJ1-1; no clear D. V was clipped by 0 bases and J by 3 bases, with 5 bases between them. The CDR3 is made up of 13 amino acids. Germline CDR1 reads SGHTA; CDR2 reads FQGNSA. The CDR3 here is CASSLARYTEAFF. CDR3 DNA sequence: TGTGCCAGCAGCTTAGCGCGGTACACTGAAGCTTTCTTT.

This clonotype has a count of ten or more. The chain employs TRBV28 and TRBJ2-5; perhaps TRBD2 as D (7 bases). The CDR3 runs 15 residues. V shed 2 bases and J shed 4 bases, with 14 bases lying between them. Germline assignment: CDR1 MDHEN and CDR2 SYDVKM. The CDR3 nucleotides are TGTGCCAGCAGTTTAGGGGTAGGGGGGGGAGAGACCCAGTACTTC. Translated: CASSLGVGGGETQYF.

This clonotype was seen more than once but under ten times. CDR3 in amino acids: CASSYDRGSGNTIYF. CDR3 in DNA: TGTGCCAGCAGTTACGACAGGGGCTCTGGAAACACCATATATTTT. The chain combines TRBV6-6 with TRBJ1-3; 8 bases are a match to TRBD1. There are 15 residues in the CDR3. Trimming removed 2 bases from V and 0 bases from J; junction bases left unmatched: 0. In germline, CDR1 is MNHNY, CDR2 SVGAGI (reference sequence).

This clonotype appeared many times. The CDR3 DNA follows: TGTGCCAGCAGTTCTCCGGGACAGCTCTATGGCTACACCTTC. Its protein product is CASSSPGQLYGYTF. V gene TRBV12-3 or TRBV12-4 combines with J gene TRBJ1-2, with 7 bases that match TRBD1. Trimming cost V 4 bases and J 4 bases; bases outside gene matches: 6. The CDR3 runs 14 residues.

The chain uses TRBV25-1 and TRBJ2-5; D is unresolved. V was shortened by 7 bases and J by 0 bases, with 18 bases between the two germline ends. Germline CDR1 and CDR2: MGHDK and SYGVNS. There are 16 residues in the CDR3. CDR3 bases: TGTGCCAGCACCGGGTTTCAGACCGCGTACCAAGAGACCCAGTACTTC. As protein: CASTGFQTAYQETQYF.

This chain joins TRBV7-6 and TRBJ1-1; no firm D call. The CDR3 is 16 residues long. Germline-derived CDR1 and CDR2 are SGHVS and FNYEAQ. V lost 5 bases and J lost 14, with 30 bases in between. The CDR3, as DNA: TGTGCCAGCAGCCGCCTACCTAGTGGGAAGAACACTGAAGAGTTCTTT. Encoded protein: CASSRLPSGKNTEEFF.